This record looks at one T cell receptor (beta chain) sequence and its context. Its antigen is unidentified. The source of the sample is a study of CXCR3-negative and CXCR3-positive naive CD8 T cells. Study details: Cumulative TRB read yield was 130 million to 150 million, averaging about 1.5 +/- 0.3 million per library.

CDR3 length: 14 amino acids. Libraries were UMI-labeled 5' RACE TRB cDNA. TCRdb derives one entry per CDR3 protein from the 5' RACE reads, leaving out DNA. In all, the sample yields about 48,000 distinct CDR3 sequences. Study-wide results and limits: Comparison of naive subsets found surface CD5 to be comparable, and TCR strength was inferred on the basis of TRB CDR3 properties. Diversity proved comparably high across both naive subsets and much lower in memory CD8+ cells.

Sequencing input: memory CD8+ T cells from blood. The sequence was obtained from a human donor in good health. Some clones in this sample may be carry-over from other donors' samples. V is TRBV12-3 or TRBV12-4 and J is TRBJ2-7. This CDR3 reads CASSFGGTSYEQYF.